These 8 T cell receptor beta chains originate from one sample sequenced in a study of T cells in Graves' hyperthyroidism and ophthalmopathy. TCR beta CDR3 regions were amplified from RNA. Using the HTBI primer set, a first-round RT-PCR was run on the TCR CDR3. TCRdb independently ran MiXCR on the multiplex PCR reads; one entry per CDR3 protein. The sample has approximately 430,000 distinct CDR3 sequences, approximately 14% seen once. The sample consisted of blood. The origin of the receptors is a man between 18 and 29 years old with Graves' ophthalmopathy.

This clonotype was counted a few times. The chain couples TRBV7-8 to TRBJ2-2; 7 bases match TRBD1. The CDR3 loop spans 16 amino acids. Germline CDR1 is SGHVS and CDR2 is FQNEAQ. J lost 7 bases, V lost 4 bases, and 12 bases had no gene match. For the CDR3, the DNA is TGTGCCAGCAGCTCAACCCGGGACAGTTTTTACGGGGAGCTGTTTTTT. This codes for CASSSTRDSFYGELFF.

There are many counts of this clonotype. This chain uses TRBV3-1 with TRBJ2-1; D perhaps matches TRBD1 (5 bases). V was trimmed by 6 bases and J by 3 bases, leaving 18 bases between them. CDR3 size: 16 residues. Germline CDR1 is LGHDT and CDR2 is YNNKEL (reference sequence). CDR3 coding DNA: TGTGCCAGCAGTCCCGGGCCTGACAGTCGCTACAATGAGCAGTTCTTC. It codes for CASSPGPDSRYNEQFF.

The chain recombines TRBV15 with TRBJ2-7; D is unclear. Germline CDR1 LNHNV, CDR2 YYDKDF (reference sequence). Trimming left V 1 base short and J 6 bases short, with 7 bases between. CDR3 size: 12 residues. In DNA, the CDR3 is TGTGCCACCAGCAGAGGGGGATTCGAGCAGTACTTC. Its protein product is CATSRGGFEQYF. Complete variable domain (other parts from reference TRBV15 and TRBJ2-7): DAMVIQNPRYQVTQFGKPVTLSCSQTLNHNVMYWYQQKSSQAPKLLFHYYDKDFNNEADTPDNFQSRRPNTSFCFLDIRSPGLGDTAMYLCATSRGGFEQYFGPGTRLTVT.

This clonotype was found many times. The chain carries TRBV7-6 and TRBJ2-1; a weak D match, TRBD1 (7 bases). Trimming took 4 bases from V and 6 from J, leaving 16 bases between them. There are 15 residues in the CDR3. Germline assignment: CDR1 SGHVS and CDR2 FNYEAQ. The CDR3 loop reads CASSSAGGIGNEQFF. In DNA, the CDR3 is TGTGCCAGCAGCTCCGCAGGGGGGATAGGCAATGAGCAGTTCTTC.

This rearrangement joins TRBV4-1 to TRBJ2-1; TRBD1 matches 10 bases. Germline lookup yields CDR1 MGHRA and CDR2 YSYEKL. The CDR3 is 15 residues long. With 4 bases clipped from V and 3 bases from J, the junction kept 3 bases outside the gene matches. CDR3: CASSLRTGGYNEQFF. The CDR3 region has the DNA TGCGCCAGCAGCCTACGGACAGGGGGCTACAATGAGCAGTTCTTC.

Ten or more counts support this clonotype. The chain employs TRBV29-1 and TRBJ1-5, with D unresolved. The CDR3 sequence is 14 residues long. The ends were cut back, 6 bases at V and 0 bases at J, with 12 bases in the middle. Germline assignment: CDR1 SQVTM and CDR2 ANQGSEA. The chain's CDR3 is CSVAVEVSNQPQHF. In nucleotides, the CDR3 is TGCAGCGTCGCCGTTGAGGTTAGCAATCAGCCCCAGCATTTT.

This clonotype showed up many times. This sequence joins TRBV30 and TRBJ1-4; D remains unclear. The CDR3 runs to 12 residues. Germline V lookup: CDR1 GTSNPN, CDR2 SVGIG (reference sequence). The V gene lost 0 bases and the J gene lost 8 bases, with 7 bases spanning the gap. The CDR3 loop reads CAWSVPAEKLFF. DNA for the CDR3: TGTGCCTGGAGTGTACCCGCCGAAAAACTGTTTTTT.

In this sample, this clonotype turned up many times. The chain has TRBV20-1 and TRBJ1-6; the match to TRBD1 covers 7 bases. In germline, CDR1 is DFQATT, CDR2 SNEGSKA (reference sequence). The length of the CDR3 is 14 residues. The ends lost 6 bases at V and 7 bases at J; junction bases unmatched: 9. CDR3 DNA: TGCAGTGCCCTAGACGACAGGGACAATTCACCCCTCCACTTT. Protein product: CSALDDRDNSPLHF.